This T cell receptor (beta chain) emerged from a study of blood T cell repertoires in COVID-19. Whole-study context: Samples representing acute and convalescent COVID-19 were sourced from the United States, Italy and Spain. Sample material is recorded as cDNA or gDNA derived from T cells, B-cell-depleted T cells, or PBMCs.

As processed by the authors: From reference gene primer amplification, estimates of nucleated cell counts were derived. Assay used: immunoSEQ multiplex PCR; TCRdb lists only in-frame clones, some missing. For V, J and clone size, that table is used; D and trimming come from the DNA. The sample consists of 160,000 or so clones, more than 65% of them appearing once. The V gene end was trimmed by 1 base and the J gene end by 6 bases; junction bases not matched to a gene: 15. The germline gives CDR1 SEHNR, CDR2 FQNEAQ (reference sequence). The CDR3 is made up of 19 amino acids. The sample was peripheral blood. This rearrangement joins TRBV7-9 to TRBJ2-3; 11 positions agree with TRBD2. This TCR was recovered from a woman aged 80 or over with acute or convalescent COVID-19. As DNA, the CDR3 is TGTGCCAGCAGCTTAGGTTCGCTAGCGGGGGGCCGGGGGTCCGATACGCAGTATTTT. It codes for CASSLGSLAGGRGSDTQYF. Variable domain in full (rest from reference TRBV7-9 and TRBJ2-3): DTGVSQNPRHKITKRGQNVTFRCDPISEHNRLYWYRQTLGQGPEFLTYFQNEAQLEKSRLLSDRFSAERPKGSFSTLEIQRTEQGDSAMYLCASSLGSLAGGRGSDTQYFGPGTRLTVL.